The rows below give T cell receptor beta chains drawn from one sample of a study of blood T cells in healthy people across ages. TCRdb called the 5' RACE reads again in MiXCR, with one record for every CDR3 protein. The table has about 810,000 distinct CDR3 sequences, about 37% seen once; the top ten hold 10% to 15%. The sequenced sample was blood. These receptors came from a man younger than 35 in good health. The CDR3 runs from the conserved cysteine through the conserved F or W. Fields, in order: D gene, J gene, clone size, V gene, CDR3 DNA, CDR3 protein. The D gene is left open where the match is weak. Clone sizes are given selectively: once, few, many, or a class where the clone is expanded.

D gene: TRBD1; J gene: TRBJ1-4; clone size: few; V gene: TRBV28; CDR3 DNA: TGTGCCAGCAGTACAGGGACAGCAACTAATGAAAAACTGTTTTTT; CDR3 protein: CASSTGTATNEKLFF
D gene: .; J gene: TRBJ1-6; clone size: .; V gene: TRBV7-6; CDR3 DNA: TGTGCCAGCAGCTTAGTATCAGGGAATTCACCCCTCCACTTT; CDR3 protein: CASSLVSGNSPLHF
D gene: .; J gene: TRBJ1-5; clone size: few; V gene: TRBV9; CDR3 DNA: TGTGCCAGCAGCGCCCCTAATCAGCCCCAGCATTTT; CDR3 protein: CASSAPNQPQHF
D gene: TRBD1; J gene: TRBJ1-2; clone size: few; V gene: TRBV12-3/TRBV12-4; CDR3 DNA: TGTGCCAGCAGTGTTGGGACAGGCGACTATGGCTACACCTTC; CDR3 protein: CASSVGTGDYGYTF
D gene: .; J gene: TRBJ1-5; clone size: few; V gene: TRBV7-2; CDR3 DNA: TGTGCCAGCAGCTTAATTGGGGGTGGGGCAGGGGATCAGCCCCAGCATTTT; CDR3 protein: CASSLIGGGAGDQPQHF
D gene: .; J gene: TRBJ1-6; clone size: .; V gene: TRBV18; CDR3 DNA: TGTGCCAGCTCACTGGACAGTGGTTATAATTCACCCCTCCACTTT; CDR3 protein: CASSLDSGYNSPLHF
D gene: .; J gene: TRBJ2-7; clone size: few; V gene: TRBV9; CDR3 DNA: TGTGCCAGCAGCGTAGAAGCAGGGGGAGGCTACGAGCAGTACTTC; CDR3 protein: CASSVEAGGGYEQYF
D gene: TRBD2; J gene: TRBJ2-5; clone size: .; V gene: TRBV5-8; CDR3 DNA: TGTGCCAGCAGCCCCATCGGGGGGGGAACCCAAGAGACCCAGTACTTC; CDR3 protein: CASSPIGGGTQETQYF
D gene: .; J gene: TRBJ2-7; clone size: .; V gene: TRBV15; CDR3 DNA: TGTGCCACCAGCTCAGGAACCTACGAGCAGTACTTC; CDR3 protein: CATSSGTYEQYF
D gene: .; J gene: TRBJ1-5; clone size: few; V gene: TRBV4-1; CDR3 DNA: TGCGCCAGCAGCCAAGCAGGGTTCGGTCAGCCCCAGCATTTT; CDR3 protein: CASSQAGFGQPQHF
D gene: .; J gene: TRBJ2-7; clone size: many; V gene: TRBV7-2; CDR3 DNA: TGTGCCAGCAGCCTCGGGCTACTATCCTACGAGCAGTACTTC; CDR3 protein: CASSLGLLSYEQYF
D gene: TRBD1; J gene: TRBJ2-7; clone size: few; V gene: TRBV6-5; CDR3 DNA: TGTGCCAGCAGTTACACGACAGGGGCCGGATCCTACAATGAGCAGTACTTC; CDR3 protein: CASSYTTGAGSYNEQYF
D gene: TRBD2; J gene: TRBJ2-3; clone size: .; V gene: TRBV6-2/TRBV6-3; CDR3 DNA: TGTGCCAGCAGGCCGACTAGCGGGATGGGGGATACGCAGTATTTT; CDR3 protein: CASRPTSGMGDTQYF
D gene: .; J gene: TRBJ2-5; clone size: .; V gene: TRBV6-2/TRBV6-3; CDR3 DNA: TGTGCCAGCAGGTCCGGGGGACCGCCGGGGAATGAGCAGTACTTC; CDR3 protein: CASRSGGPPGNEQYF
D gene: .; J gene: TRBJ1-2; clone size: many; V gene: TRBV7-3; CDR3 DNA: TGTGCCAGCAGCTTTGGGGGGGCCCGAAACTATGGCTACACCTTC; CDR3 protein: CASSFGGARNYGYTF
D gene: TRBD2; J gene: TRBJ2-5; clone size: few; V gene: TRBV20-1; CDR3 DNA: TGCAGTGCTAGAAGAGCGGGGGGGCGTAGTGAGACCCAGTACTTC; CDR3 protein: CSARRAGGRSETQYF
D gene: TRBD1; J gene: TRBJ2-7; clone size: few; V gene: TRBV6-1; CDR3 DNA: TGTGCCAGCAGTAACCCGGGACAGGGGGATTACGAGCAGTACTTC; CDR3 protein: CASSNPGQGDYEQYF
D gene: .; J gene: TRBJ2-3; clone size: once; V gene: TRBV4-2; CDR3 DNA: TGTGCCAGCAGCCCGACCGGGGGAGCGAGCACAGATACGCAGTATTTT; CDR3 protein: CASSPTGGASTDTQYF
D gene: .; J gene: TRBJ2-1; clone size: once; V gene: TRBV12-3/TRBV12-4; CDR3 DNA: TGTGCCAGCACCCCGGGACTTTCGGGCTTCAATGAGCAGTTCTTC; CDR3 protein: CASTPGLSGFNEQFF
D gene: TRBD2; J gene: TRBJ2-1; clone size: few; V gene: TRBV4-3; CDR3 DNA: TGCGCCAGCAGCCAAGAAGTGACGACTAGCGGGGAGTCCTACAATGAGCAGTTCTTC; CDR3 protein: CASSQEVTTSGESYNEQFF
D gene: TRBD1; J gene: TRBJ1-2; clone size: many; V gene: TRBV6-5; CDR3 DNA: TGTGCCAGCAGTCAGGGGGCGCGGGGCTACACCTTC; CDR3 protein: CASSQGARGYTF
D gene: TRBD1; J gene: TRBJ1-5; clone size: .; V gene: TRBV20-1; CDR3 DNA: TGCAGTGCTAGAGAGGGACAGGAGAGCAATCAGCCCCAGCATTTT; CDR3 protein: CSAREGQESNQPQHF
D gene: .; J gene: TRBJ2-5; clone size: few; V gene: TRBV4-3; CDR3 DNA: TGCGCCAGCAGCCAAGGGGATGGGGAGACGTACTTC; CDR3 protein: CASSQGDGETYF